These 3 T cell receptor beta chains were sequenced from one sample in a study of T-cell memory formation after mild COVID-19 (dated by TCRdb to about 2021). Library generation was performed with 5' RACE. Sequencing relied on an Illumina NovaSeq 6000. The raw public data were reprocessed by TCRdb itself: fastp quality trimming at Q25, MiXCR clonotype calling, in-frame beta chains only. Every distinct CDR3 protein forms one entry, paired with its most common genes and DNA. The sample records about 310,000 distinct CDR3 sequences, 15% to 20% of which are singletons. The ten largest clones add up to 22% of the sample. The specimen sequenced was PBMCs or a T cell subset sorted from them (not recorded which). The origin of the receptors is a man aged 18 to 29 who had mild COVID-19 (a few samples of this study predate the infection). The sample titles of this study are shuffled in the database, so cell type and time point are left out; the donor was told from shared clones.

The chain employs TRBV7-9 and TRBJ1-2, with a possible D match to TRBD1 (6 bases). This CDR3 is 15 amino acids long. Trimming cost V 3 bases and J 5 bases, with 16 bases left between them. Germline lookup yields CDR1 SEHNR and CDR2 FQNEAQ (reference sequence). In DNA form, the CDR3 reads TGTGCCAGCAGCTTGACAGGAGACAACCTATATGGCTACACCTTC. The encoded protein is CASSLTGDNLYGYTF.

This clonotype has only a few counts. The gene calls are TRBV5-1 and TRBJ1-1; D is uncertain. In germline, CDR1 is SGHRS, CDR2 YFSETQ. This CDR3 contains 15 residues. V was clipped by 4 bases and J by 4 bases, with 17 bases between them. The CDR3 DNA is TGCGCCAGCAGCCAGGAGGTCGGATTGGGCACTGAAGCTTTCTTT. Protein sequence: CASSQEVGLGTEAFF.

The chain employs TRBV4-3 and TRBJ2-1, with 12 positions matching TRBD2. The CDR3 spans 16 residues. Germline assignment: CDR1 LGHNA and CDR2 YSLEER. The V and J ends lost 2 bases and 2 bases, in that order; junction bases with no gene match: 1. The CDR3 protein is CASSQRLAGAYNEQFF. For the CDR3, the DNA is TGCGCCAGCAGCCAAAGACTAGCGGGGGCCTACAATGAGCAGTTCTTC.